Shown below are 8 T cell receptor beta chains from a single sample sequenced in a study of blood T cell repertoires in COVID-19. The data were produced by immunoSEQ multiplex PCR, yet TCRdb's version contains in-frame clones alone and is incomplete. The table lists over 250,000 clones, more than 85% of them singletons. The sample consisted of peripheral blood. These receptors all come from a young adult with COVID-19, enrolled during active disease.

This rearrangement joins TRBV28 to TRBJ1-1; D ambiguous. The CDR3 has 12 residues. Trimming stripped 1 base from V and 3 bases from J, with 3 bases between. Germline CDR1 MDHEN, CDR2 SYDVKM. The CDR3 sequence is CASSLSYTEAFF. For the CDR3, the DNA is TGTGCCAGCAGTTTATCATACACTGAAGCTTTCTTT.

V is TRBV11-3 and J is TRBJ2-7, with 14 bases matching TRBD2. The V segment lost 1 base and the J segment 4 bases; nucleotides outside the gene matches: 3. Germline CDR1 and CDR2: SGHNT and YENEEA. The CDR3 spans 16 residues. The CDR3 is CASSLARTSGRYEQYF. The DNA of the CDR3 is TGTGCCAGCAGCTTAGCCCGGACTAGCGGGAGGTACGAGCAGTACTTC. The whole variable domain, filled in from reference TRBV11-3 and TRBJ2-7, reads EAGVVQSPRYKIIEKKQPVAFWCNPISGHNTLYWYLQNLGQGPELLIRYENEEAVDDSQLPKDRFSAERLKGVDSTLKIQPAELGDSAVYLCASSLARTSGRYEQYFGPGTRLTVT.

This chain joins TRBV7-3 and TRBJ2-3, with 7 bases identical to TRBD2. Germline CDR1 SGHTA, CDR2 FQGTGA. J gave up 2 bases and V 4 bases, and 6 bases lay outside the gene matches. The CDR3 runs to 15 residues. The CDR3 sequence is CASSSSGEVTDTQYF. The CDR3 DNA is TGTGCCAGCAGCTCAAGCGGGGAGGTCACAGATACGCAGTATTTT.

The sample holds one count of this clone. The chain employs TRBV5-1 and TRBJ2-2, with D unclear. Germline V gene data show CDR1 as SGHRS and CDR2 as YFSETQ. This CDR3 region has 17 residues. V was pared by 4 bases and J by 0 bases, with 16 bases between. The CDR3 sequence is CASSRRDGGANTGELFF. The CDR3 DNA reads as TGCGCCAGCAGCAGAAGAGACGGCGGAGCGAACACCGGGGAGCTGTTTTTT.

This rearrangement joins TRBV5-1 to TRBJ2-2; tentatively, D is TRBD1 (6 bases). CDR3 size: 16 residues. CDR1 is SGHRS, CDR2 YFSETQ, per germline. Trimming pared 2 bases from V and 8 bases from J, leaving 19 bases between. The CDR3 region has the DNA TGCGCCAGCAGCTTAAGACCGGGACACGGTTCTGGGGAGCTGTTTTTT. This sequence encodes CASSLRPGHGSGELFF.

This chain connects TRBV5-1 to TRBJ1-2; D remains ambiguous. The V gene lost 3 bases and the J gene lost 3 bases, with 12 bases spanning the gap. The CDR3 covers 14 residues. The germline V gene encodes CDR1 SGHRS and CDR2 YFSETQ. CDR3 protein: CASSWGLGDYGYTF. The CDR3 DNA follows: TGCGCCAGCAGCTGGGGTCTCGGGGACTATGGCTACACCTTC.

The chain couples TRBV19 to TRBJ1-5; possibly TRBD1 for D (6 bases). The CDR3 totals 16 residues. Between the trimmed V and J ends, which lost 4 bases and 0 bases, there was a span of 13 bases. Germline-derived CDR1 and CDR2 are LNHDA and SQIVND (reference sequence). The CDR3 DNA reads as TGTGCCAGTAGTAGCCGGGACACCTATAGCAATCAGCCCCAGCATTTT. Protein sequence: CASSSRDTYSNQPQHF.

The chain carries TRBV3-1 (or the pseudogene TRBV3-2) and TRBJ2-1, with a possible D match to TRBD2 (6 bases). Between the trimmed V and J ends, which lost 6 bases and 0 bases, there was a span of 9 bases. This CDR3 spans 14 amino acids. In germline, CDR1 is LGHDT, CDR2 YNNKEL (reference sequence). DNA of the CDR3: TGTGCCAGCAGTCCGACTAGCTCCTACAATGAGCAGTTCTTC. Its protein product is CASSPTSSYNEQFF.